These 30 T cell receptor beta chains originate from one sample sequenced in a study of shared clonotypes between healthy human individuals. TCRdb's table, derived via immunoSEQ multiplex PCR, lists solely in-frame clones and lacks some. The sample includes approximately 460,000 clones, 75% to 80% of them seen just once. Sequencing was carried out using PBMCs. The receptors come from a woman in her thirties or forties in good health. Some clones in this sample may be carry-over from other donors' samples.

J is TRBJ1-1 and V is TRBV20-1, with D unresolved. Germline V gives CDR1 DFQATT, CDR2 SNEGSKA (reference sequence). Between the trimmed V and J ends, which lost 0 bases and 6 bases, there was a span of 5 bases. The CDR3 length is 11 residues. Here the CDR3 reads CSARDIAEAFF. For the CDR3, the DNA is TGCAGTGCTAGAGATATCGCTGAAGCTTTCTTT.

This clone came up once. The V and J genes are TRBV11-2 and TRBJ2-1, with D perhaps TRBD1 (7 bases). The CDR3 is 14 residues long. V shed 5 bases and J shed 8 bases, with 16 bases lying between them. Germline CDR1 SGHAT, CDR2 FQNNGV. CDR3 in DNA: TGTGCCAGCAGCCAAGGGGGCGGGACCGATGAGCAGTTCTTC. It specifies CASSQGGGTDEQFF.

This sequence joins TRBV30 and TRBJ2-7, with unresolved D. Germline V gene sequence: CDR1 GTSNPN, CDR2 SVGIG (reference sequence). Trimming left V 1 base short and J 0 bases short, with 10 bases between. The CDR3 loop spans 14 amino acids. CDR3 in amino acids: CAWSAGLSSYEQYF. CDR3 coding DNA: TGTGCCTGGAGTGCCGGGCTGAGCTCCTACGAGCAGTACTTC. Together with reference TRBV30 and TRBJ2-7, the CDR3 gives the full variable domain: SQTIHQWPATLVQPVGSPLSLECTVEGTSNPNLYWYRQAAGRGLQLLFYSVGIGQISSEVPQNLSASRPQDRQFILSSKKLLLSDSGFYLCAWSAGLSSYEQYFGPGTRLTVT.

The chain is built from TRBV5-1 and TRBJ2-5; D possibly matches TRBD1 or TRBD2 (5 bases each). Germline assignment: CDR1 SGHRS and CDR2 YFSETQ. The CDR3 runs to 15 residues. The V end lost 5 bases, the J end lost 4 bases, and 18 bases lay between the germline ends. DNA for the CDR3: TGCGCCAGCAGGTCCGATGGGGGTGTGGCAGAGACCCAGTACTTC. It encodes CASRSDGGVAETQYF.

The CDR3 coding sequence is TGTGCCAGCAGCTTGCAACAGGGGTCCTACGAGCAGTACTTC. As protein: CASSLQQGSYEQYF. The chain has TRBV5-5 and TRBJ2-7, with 7 bases aligning to TRBD1. The CDR3 length is 14 residues. Germline V CDR1 and CDR2: SGHKS, YYEKEE (reference sequence). V gave up 1 base and J gave up 1 base; unmatched junction bases: 2.

The V and J genes are TRBV29-1 and TRBJ2-7; TRBD2 matches at 12 bases. The CDR3 contains 13 residues. The germline CDR1 and CDR2 sequences are SQVTM and ANQGSEA. J was trimmed by 6 bases and V by 6 bases; bases with no gene match: 6. DNA for the CDR3: TGCAGCGTGCGGACTAGCGGGGCGGGCGAGCAGTACTTC. Its protein product is CSVRTSGAGEQYF.

Only one count was recorded for this clone. V gene TRBV10-3 combines with J gene TRBJ2-2; 11 nucleotides agree with TRBD2. V shed 0 bases, J shed 6 bases, and the junction held 3 bases outside the gene matches. This CDR3 has 16 amino acids. From germline, CDR1 is ENHRY and CDR2 SYGVKD. In nucleotides, the CDR3 is TGTGCCATCAGTGAGTCCCTAGCGGGAGGCTCCGGGGAGCTGTTTTTT. It encodes CAISESLAGGSGELFF.

The rearrangement links TRBV6-1 to TRBJ1-1; D unclear. V lost 2 bases and J 1 base, leaving 5 bases between the germline ends. From germline, CDR1 is MNHNS and CDR2 SASEGT. This CDR3 is 13 amino acids long. CDR3 region: CASSERSNTEAFF. CDR3 in DNA: TGTGCCAGCAGTGAACGGTCGAACACTGAAGCTTTCTTT.

The chain combines TRBV10-2 with TRBJ2-1; 12 nucleotides line up with TRBD2. V dropped 2 bases and J dropped 8; count of bases not matched to a gene: 4. In germline, CDR1 is WSHSY, CDR2 SAAADI. CDR3 size: 15 residues. The CDR3 coding sequence is TGCGCCAGCAGTGAGCGTCTAGCGGGGGGGTATGAGCAGTTCTTC. It yields the protein CASSERLAGGYEQFF.

This clone came up many times. Additional DNA sequences in this sample encode the identical CDR3. This chain links TRBV19 with TRBJ1-5; D uncertain. The CDR3 has 14 residues. The V end lost 8 bases, the J end lost 9 bases, and 20 bases lay between the germline ends. From germline, CDR1 is LNHDA and CDR2 SQIVND (reference sequence). CDR3 in amino acids: CASSSGRDWRPQHF. DNA of the CDR3: TGTGCCAGTTCTTCCGGACGAGACTGGCGGCCCCAGCATTTT.

The V and J genes are TRBV11-2 and TRBJ2-2; TRBD2 matches at 11 bases. This CDR3 comprises 19 residues. The junction had 13 bases not matched to a gene; V was cut back by 3 bases and J by 4 bases. CDR1 is SGHAT, CDR2 FQNNGV, per germline. Here the CDR3 reads CASSFRGAPSGRSTGELFF. The CDR3 nucleotides are TGTGCCAGCAGCTTCAGGGGGGCGCCTAGCGGGAGGAGCACCGGGGAGCTGTTTTTT.

This clone was found a few times. The chain links TRBV7-8 to TRBJ1-5, with D uncertain. CDR3 length: 13 amino acids. The V end lost 5 bases, the J end lost 6 bases, and 11 bases lay between the germline ends. Germline V CDR1 and CDR2: SGHVS, FQNEAQ. The CDR3 loop is CASSRSPIQPQHF. The CDR3 bases are TGTGCCAGCAGCCGAAGTCCGATTCAGCCCCAGCATTTT.

This clone was seen only once. The chain has TRBV15 and TRBJ2-3; perhaps TRBD1 as D (5 bases). CDR3 size: 12 residues. V dropped 0 bases and J dropped 8 bases, with 6 bases sitting between them. From germline, CDR1 is LNHNV and CDR2 YYDKDF (reference sequence). CDR3 DNA: TGTGCCACCAGCAGAGATCAGGGTACGCAGTATTTT. Translating gives CATSRDQGTQYF. Variable domain in full (rest from reference TRBV15 and TRBJ2-3): DAMVIQNPRYQVTQFGKPVTLSCSQTLNHNVMYWYQQKSSQAPKLLFHYYDKDFNNEADTPDNFQSRRPNTSFCFLDIRSPGLGDTAMYLCATSRDQGTQYFGPGTRLTVL.

The CDR3 sequence: CASSLPGRKASGPSTDTQYF. CDR3 DNA: TGTGCCAGCAGCCTCCCCGGGCGTAAGGCTAGCGGGCCTAGCACAGATACGCAGTATTTT. The chain links TRBV14 to TRBJ2-3; 8 nucleotides align to TRBD2. This CDR3 comprises 20 residues. V lost 4 bases, J lost 0 bases, and 18 bases stayed unmatched. Looked up from germline, CDR1 is SGHDN and CDR2 is FVKESK. Full variable domain (missing parts from reference TRBV14 and TRBJ2-3): EAGVTQFPSHSVIEKGQTVTLRCDPISGHDNLYWYRRVMGKEIKFLLHFVKESKQDESGMPNNRFLAERTGGTYSTLKVQPAELEDSGVYFCASSLPGRKASGPSTDTQYFGPGTRLTVL.

This chain connects TRBV30 to TRBJ2-1; 7 bases agree with TRBD2. This CDR3 is 11 amino acids long. Germline CDR1 GTSNPN, CDR2 SVGIG (reference sequence). The V gene end was trimmed by 5 bases and the J gene end by 10 bases; junction bases not matched to a gene: 5. The CDR3 loop reads CAWSPGLEQFF. The CDR3 DNA is TGTGCCTGGTCCCCGGGACTAGAGCAGTTCTTC.

The chain combines TRBV27 with TRBJ2-7, with TRBD1 matching over 9 bases. Germline CDR1 is MNHEY and CDR2 is SMNVEV (reference sequence). This CDR3 is built from 13 residues. Trimming removed 6 bases from V and 4 bases from J; junction bases left unmatched: 4. The CDR3 nucleotides read TGTGCCAGCAGACAGGGGGCTGGGTACGAGCAGTACTTC. It specifies CASRQGAGYEQYF.

The rearrangement joins TRBV2 to TRBJ2-1, with 13 positions matching TRBD2. V lost 6 bases to trimming and J lost 9 bases; unmatched junction nucleotides: 11. Per the germline V gene, CDR1 is SNHLY and CDR2 is FYNNEI. This CDR3 has 16 amino acids. The CDR3 sequence: CASRASGTSGTGEQFF. The DNA for the CDR3 is TGTGCCAGCAGGGCCTCCGGGACTAGCGGGACGGGTGAGCAGTTCTTC.

The chain has TRBV18 and TRBJ1-1; D may be TRBD1 (6 bases). V was shortened by 3 bases and J by 1 base, with 12 bases between the two germline ends. The CDR3 covers 15 residues. CDR1 is KGHSH, CDR2 LQKENI, per germline. Here the CDR3 DNA reads TGTGCCAGCTCACCGATAGCAGGGGCGAACACTGAAGCTTTCTTT. It translates to CASSPIAGANTEAFF.

As for this clone: This may come from a read error, since a much larger clone is one base off. The genes are TRBV30 and TRBJ1-2, with D perhaps matching TRBD1 (5 bases). The V gene lost 1 base and the J gene lost 7 bases, with 13 bases spanning the gap. CDR1 GTSNPN and CDR2 SVGIG come from the germline V gene (reference sequence). The CDR3 consists of 13 residues. The CDR3 loop is CAWSARGVAGYTF. The DNA of the CDR3 is TGTGCCTGGAGTGCACGGGGGGTAGCTGGCTACACCTTC.

In regard to this clone: It differs at one base from a far larger clone, so likely a read error. A read error is likely, as this CDR3 ends without the conserved phenylalanine or tryptophan. The chain employs TRBV30 and TRBJ2-4; D is possibly TRBD1 or TRBD2 (5 bases each). CDR1 and CDR2 from the germline V gene are GTSNPN and SVGIG (reference sequence). The V and J ends lost 0 bases and 6 bases respectively, with 9 bases between them. The CDR3 extends over 13 amino acids. CDR3 loop: CAWSVRGGNIQYL. The CDR3 DNA follows: TGTGCCTGGAGTGTACGTGGGGGAAACATTCAGTACCTC.

Turning to this clone: This same CDR3 is encoded by further DNA sequences in the sample. This chain joins TRBV27 and TRBJ2-7, with D uncertain. Trimming cost V 6 bases and J 2 bases, with 11 bases left between them. The CDR3 totals 13 residues. Germline V gives CDR1 MNHEY, CDR2 SMNVEV (reference sequence). CDR3 amino acids: CASSPSGTYEQYF. CDR3 nucleotide sequence: TGTGCCAGCAGCCCATCGGGTACCTACGAGCAGTACTTC.

This clone turned up a few times. The same CDR3 is also encoded by other DNA sequences in this sample. This chain connects TRBV2 to TRBJ2-1; the match to TRBD2 covers 10 bases. Per the germline V gene, CDR1 is SNHLY and CDR2 is FYNNEI. Germline trimming cut 4 bases from V and 3 bases from J; bases unmatched to any gene: 0. The CDR3 consists of 14 residues. This chain's CDR3 is CASSGTSGYNEQFF. The CDR3 region has the DNA TGTGCCAGCAGTGGGACTAGCGGCTACAATGAGCAGTTCTTC.

With regard to this clone: Germline is not matched at one junction end, which may reflect a read error. This rearrangement joins TRBV11-2 to TRBJ1-1; D is undetermined. Looked up from germline, CDR1 is SGHAT and CDR2 is FQNNGV. The CDR3 runs 14 residues. CDR3 amino acids: CAGSFPPGVTEAFF. DNA of the CDR3: TGTGCCGGCAGCTTTCCGCCGGGCGTCACTGAAGCTTTCTTT.

The chain employs TRBV2 and TRBJ1-2; no firm D call. This CDR3 has 14 residues. Trimming removed 6 bases at V and 8 bases at J, with 19 bases between. The germline V gene encodes CDR1 SNHLY and CDR2 FYNNEI. CDR3 nucleotide sequence: TGTGCCAGCAGCTACAGAGGGTCTCCTTCCGGCTACACCTTC. Translating gives CASSYRGSPSGYTF.

This clone was counted ten times or more. The same CDR3 is also encoded by other DNA sequences in this sample. The CDR3 nucleotides are TGCGCCAGCAGCTTGGAAACAAGCGGGTACAATGAGCAGTTCTTC. It specifies CASSLETSGYNEQFF. The chain employs TRBV5-1 and TRBJ2-1; D may be TRBD2 (6 bases). CDR3 size: 15 residues. The germline V and J ends were trimmed by 0 bases and 4 bases, with 11 bases remaining between them. Germline V CDR1 and CDR2: SGHRS, YFSETQ.

Notes on this clone: At one end, the junction sequence differs from germline, possibly due to a read error. The chain links TRBV7-7 to TRBJ2-3; maybe TRBD2 (6 bases). The CDR3 has 15 residues. Germline CDR1 reads SSHAT; CDR2 reads FNYEAQ (reference sequence). CDR3 region: CASSLQGGTTDTQYF. CDR3 DNA: TGTGCTAGCAGCCTTCAGGGCGGGACCACAGATACGCAGTATTTT.

The chain links TRBV19 to TRBJ1-5, with no clear D. CDR1 is LNHDA, CDR2 SQIVND, per germline (reference sequence). This CDR3 region has 17 residues. V lost 3 bases to trimming and J lost 0 bases, with 15 bases between them. The CDR3 coding sequence is TGTGCCAGTAGTATCGTCCACTCTCGGACTAGCAATCAGCCCCAGCATTTT. Translating gives CASSIVHSRTSNQPQHF. Drawing the rest from reference TRBV19 and TRBJ1-5, the complete variable domain is DGGITQSPKYLFRKEGQNVTLSCEQNLNHDAMYWYRQDPGQGLRLIYYSQIVNDFQKGDIAEGYSVSREKKESFPLTVTSAQKNPTAFYLCASSIVHSRTSNQPQHFGDGTRLSIL.

The chain links TRBV28 to TRBJ1-1, with TRBD1 as a possible D gene (6 bases). The CDR3 spans 14 residues. Trimming pared 6 bases from V and 7 bases from J, leaving 18 bases between. Germline CDR1 and CDR2: MDHEN and SYDVKM. The CDR3 sequence is CASSLGGGGGEAFF. DNA of the CDR3: TGTGCCAGCAGCCTGGGGGGGGGCGGAGGTGAAGCTTTCTTT.

In DNA, the CDR3 is TGTGCCAGCAGCAAACATCGTATCATGAACACTGAAGCTTTCTTT. Residues: CASSKHRIMNTEAFF. The chain is built from TRBV28 and TRBJ1-1; D is unresolved. V lost 6 bases to trimming and J lost 0 bases, with 14 bases between them. The CDR3 contains 15 residues. The germline CDR1 and CDR2 sequences are MDHEN and SYDVKM. The complete variable domain, with remaining parts taken from reference TRBV28 and TRBJ1-1, reads DVKVTQSSRYLVKRTGEKVFLECVQDMDHENMFWYRQDPGLGLRLIYFSYDVKMKEKGDIPEGYSVSREKKERFSLILESASTNQTSMYLCASSKHRIMNTEAFFGQGTRLTVV.

The chain recombines TRBV7-6 with TRBJ2-1; D possibly corresponds to TRBD2 (6 bases). This CDR3 contains 15 residues. Trimming stripped 6 bases from V and 5 bases from J, with 17 bases between. CDR1 is SGHVS, CDR2 FNYEAQ, per germline. The CDR3: CASRRLANSHNEQFF. DNA for the CDR3: TGTGCCAGCAGACGTCTAGCGAATTCCCACAATGAGCAGTTCTTC. Full variable domain (remainder filled in from reference TRBV7-6 and TRBJ2-1): GAGVSQSPRYKVTKRGQDVALRCDPISGHVSLYWYRQALGQGPEFLTYFNYEAQQDKSGLPNDRFSAERPEGSISTLTIQRTEQRDSAMYRCASRRLANSHNEQFFGPGTRLTVL.